This record covers a single TCR beta chain. Its antigen is still unknown. The germline V and J ends were trimmed by 5 bases and 2 bases, with 15 bases remaining between them. The length of the CDR3 is 15 residues. CDR1 SEHNR and CDR2 FQNEAQ come from the germline V gene (reference sequence). These data belong to a study of cytomegalovirus exposure and HLA in healthy donors. PCR involved 60 Vbeta and 13 Jbeta primers. Measured with immunoSEQ multiplex PCR; TCRdb has only the in-frame clones, and not every one. The sample records 100,000 to 150,000 clones, 80% being singletons. Notes on the study in general: As was reported, the classifier diagnosed cytomegalovirus status with high specificity and sensitivity.

The sample was PBMCs. The chain couples TRBV7-9 to TRBJ2-5, with D possibly matching TRBD2 (6 bases). This TCR was sampled from a young man in good health and CMV-seropositive. CDR3 protein: CASSQFPGGQETQYF. The CDR3, as DNA: TGTGCCAGCAGCCAATTCCCTGGGGGGCAAGAGACCCAGTACTTC.